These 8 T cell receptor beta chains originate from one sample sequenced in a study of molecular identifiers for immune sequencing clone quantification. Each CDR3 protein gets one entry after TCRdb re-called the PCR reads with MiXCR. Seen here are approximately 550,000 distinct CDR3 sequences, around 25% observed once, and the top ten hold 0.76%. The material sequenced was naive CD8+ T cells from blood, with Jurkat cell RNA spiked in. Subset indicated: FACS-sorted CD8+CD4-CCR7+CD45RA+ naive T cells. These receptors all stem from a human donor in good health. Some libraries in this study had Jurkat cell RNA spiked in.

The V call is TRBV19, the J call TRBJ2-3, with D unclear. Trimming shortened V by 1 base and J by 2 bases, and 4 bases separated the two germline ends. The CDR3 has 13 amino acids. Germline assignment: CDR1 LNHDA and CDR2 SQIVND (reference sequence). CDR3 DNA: TGTGCCAGTAGTATAGTCCACACAGATACGCAGTATTTT. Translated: CASSIVHTDTQYF.

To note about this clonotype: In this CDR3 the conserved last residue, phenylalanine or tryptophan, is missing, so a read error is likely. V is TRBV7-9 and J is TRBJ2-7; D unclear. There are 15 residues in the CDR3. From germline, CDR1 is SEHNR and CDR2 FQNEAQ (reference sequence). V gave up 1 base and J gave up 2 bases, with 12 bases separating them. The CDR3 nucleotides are TGTGCCAGCAGCTTAGACTACCTAACCCCCTACGAGCAGTACCTC. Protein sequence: CASSLDYLTPYEQYL.

In DNA form, the CDR3 reads TGCAGTGCTAGGCCCTTGGAGGGTGTCCACGAGCAGTACTTC. The encoded protein is CSARPLEGVHEQYF. The genes are TRBV20-1 and TRBJ2-7, with D possibly being TRBD2 (6 bases). Trimming removed 3 bases at V and 5 bases at J, with 17 bases between. This CDR3 is 14 amino acids long. Germline V CDR1 and CDR2: DFQATT, SNEGSKA (reference sequence).

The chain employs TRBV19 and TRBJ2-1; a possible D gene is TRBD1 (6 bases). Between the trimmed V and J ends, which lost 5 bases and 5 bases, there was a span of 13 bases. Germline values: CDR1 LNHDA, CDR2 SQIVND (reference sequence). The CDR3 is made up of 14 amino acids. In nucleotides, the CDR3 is TGTGCCAGTAGTGATGTGGGGGCGCACAATGAGCAGTTCTTC. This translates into CASSDVGAHNEQFF.

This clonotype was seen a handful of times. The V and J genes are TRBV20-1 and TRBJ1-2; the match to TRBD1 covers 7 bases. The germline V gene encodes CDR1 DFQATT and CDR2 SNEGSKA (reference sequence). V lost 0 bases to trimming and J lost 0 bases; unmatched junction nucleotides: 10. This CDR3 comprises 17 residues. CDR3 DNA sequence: TGCAGTGCTAGAGATCCCGGGACAGTGATAGCTAACTATGGCTACACCTTC. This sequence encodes CSARDPGTVIANYGYTF.

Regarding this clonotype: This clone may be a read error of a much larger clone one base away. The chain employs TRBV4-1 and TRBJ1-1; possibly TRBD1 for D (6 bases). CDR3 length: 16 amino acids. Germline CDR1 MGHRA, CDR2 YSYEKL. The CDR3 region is CTSSQYQTGTNTEAFF. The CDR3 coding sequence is TGCACCAGCAGCCAATACCAGACAGGAACGAACACTGAAGCTTTCTTT.

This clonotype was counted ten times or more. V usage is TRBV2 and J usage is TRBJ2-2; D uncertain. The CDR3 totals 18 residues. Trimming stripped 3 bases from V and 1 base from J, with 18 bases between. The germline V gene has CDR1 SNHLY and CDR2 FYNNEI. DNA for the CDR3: TGTGCCAGCAGTGAGTTTCTCAGGCCCTCCGGGAACACCGGGGAGCTGTTTTTT. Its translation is CASSEFLRPSGNTGELFF.

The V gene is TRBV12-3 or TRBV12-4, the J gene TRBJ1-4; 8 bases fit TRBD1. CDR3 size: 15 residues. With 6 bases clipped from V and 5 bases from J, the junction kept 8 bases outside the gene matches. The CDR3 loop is CASSFYRGRNEKLFF. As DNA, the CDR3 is TGTGCCAGCAGCTTCTACAGGGGGAGAAATGAAAAACTGTTTTTT.